Reported below is one T cell receptor beta chain. Its antigen is still unknown. The germline V gene encodes CDR1 ENHRY and CDR2 SYGVKD. Trimming removed 10 bases from V and 0 bases from J, with 7 bases in between. CDR3 length equals 11 residues. The data stem from a study of CD8 T cells in ankylosing spondylitis. Findings and caveats of the study: Several highly homologous variants formed a TCR beta motif that appeared characteristic of ankylosing spondylitis blood. Both synovial fluid and blood in reactive arthritis had previously been reported to carry some motif variants. CD8+ cells made up the disease-linked clones, which were relatively rare in peripheral blood.

Via MiXCR, TCRdb re-called the 5' RACE reads, giving one row per CDR3 protein. The data hold roughly 130,000 distinct CDR3 sequences, with roughly 13% observed a single time. The specimen sequenced was blood, either unsorted or a sorted T cell fraction (not recorded which). The sequence was obtained from a female donor with ankylosing spondylitis or in good health (not recorded which). The chain uses TRBV10-3 and TRBJ2-7; D may be TRBD2 (5 bases). Here the CDR3 reads CATGISYEQYF. CDR3 sequence (DNA): TGTGCCACCGGGATCTCCTACGAGCAGTACTTC.